The 32 T cell receptor beta chains below were found in one sample sequenced in a study of blood T cell repertoires in COVID-19. Using immunoSEQ multiplex PCR, the repertoire was profiled, and TCRdb retains in-frame clones only, with some absent. The sample holds more than 80,000 clones, 87% seen once. The specimen sequenced was peripheral blood. The receptor set was obtained from a woman aged 60-70 years with COVID-19, enrolled during active disease.

This chain links TRBV6-2 or TRBV6-3 with TRBJ1-1; TRBD1 is a possible D gene (5 bases). The CDR3 is made up of 15 amino acids. Deletions cut 2 bases from V and 0 bases from J, with 10 bases between. Germline V gene data show CDR1 as MNHEY and CDR2 as SVGEGT. CDR3 nucleotides: TGTGCCAGCAGTTACAGGGGTCGAATGAACACTGAAGCTTTCTTT. Protein sequence: CASSYRGRMNTEAFF.

The chain has TRBV18 and TRBJ2-7; maybe TRBD2 (5 bases). The V gene lost 0 bases and the J gene lost 1 base, with 7 bases spanning the gap. Germline CDR1 and CDR2: KGHSH and LQKENI. There are 14 residues in the CDR3. CDR3 loop: CASSPPWTSYEQYF. The CDR3 DNA sequence: TGTGCCAGCTCACCACCCTGGACTTCCTACGAGCAGTACTTC.

The chain employs TRBV28 and TRBJ1-5, with D unclear. This CDR3 is 15 amino acids long. Germline CDR1 and CDR2: MDHEN and SYDVKM. V was trimmed by 5 bases and J by 7 bases, leaving 18 bases between them. The CDR3 loop reads CASSPRADWEQPQHF. The CDR3 nucleotides read TGTGCCAGCAGTCCCCGGGCGGACTGGGAACAGCCCCAGCATTTT.

The CDR3 DNA sequence: TGTGCCAGCAGTGAAGTACAGGGGTTTGGCTACACCTTC. It specifies CASSEVQGFGYTF. This chain links TRBV2 with TRBJ1-2, with 7 bases matching TRBD1. The trim removed 1 base at V and 7 bases at J, leaving 3 bases unmatched. The CDR3 is 13 residues long. Germline loops: CDR1 SNHLY, CDR2 FYNNEI.

The V gene is TRBV29-1, the J gene TRBJ2-5; D unclear. The V gene's germline CDR1 is SQVTM and CDR2 ANQGSEA. Trimming removed 1 base from V and 5 bases from J, with 5 bases in between. The CDR3 extends over 11 amino acids. The CDR3 DNA reads as TGCAGCGTTGAAGCCCGGGAGACCCAGTACTTC. Translated, it gives CSVEARETQYF.

The chain has TRBV30 and TRBJ1-5; D is perhaps TRBD1 (5 bases). V lost 0 bases to trimming and J lost 6 bases, with 9 bases between them. Germline assignment: CDR1 GTSNPN and CDR2 SVGIG (reference sequence). The CDR3 is 13 residues long. The CDR3 coding sequence is TGTGCCTGGAGTGTGACAGACGGTCAGCCCCAGCATTTT. Amino acid sequence: CAWSVTDGQPQHF.

This chain joins TRBV7-3 and TRBJ2-1, with D perhaps matching TRBD1 (6 bases). CDR1 is SGHTA and CDR2 is FQGTGA in the germline V gene. Trimming stripped 4 bases from V and 9 bases from J, with 10 bases between. The CDR3 has 12 residues. The CDR3 loop reads CASSSQGTEQFF. DNA for the CDR3: TGTGCCAGCAGCTCCCAGGGGACTGAGCAGTTCTTC.

The V and J genes are TRBV15 and TRBJ1-4; TRBD1 is a possible D gene (5 bases). Trimming stripped 1 base from V and 0 bases from J, with 12 bases between. This CDR3 is built from 17 residues. Germline-derived CDR1 and CDR2 are LNHNV and YYDKDF (reference sequence). The CDR3 nucleotides read TGTGCCACCAGCAGAGGTTTGACAGTTCCAACTAATGAAAAACTGTTTTTT. Protein product: CATSRGLTVPTNEKLFF.

The chain employs TRBV6-6 and TRBJ1-1; possible D gene TRBD1, 5 bases. The CDR3 is made up of 16 amino acids. Between the trimmed V and J ends, which lost 2 bases and 1 base, there was a span of 14 bases. Germline lookup yields CDR1 MNHNY and CDR2 SVGAGI (reference sequence). The CDR3 region has the DNA TGTGCCAGCAGTTACAGGGGCGCCTCATGGAACACTGAAGCTTTCTTT. Translation gives CASSYRGASWNTEAFF.

CDR3 region: CASNYRGIHEQYF. The CDR3 region has the DNA TGTGCTAGTAATTACAGGGGTATTCACGAGCAGTACTTC. The V gene is TRBV12-5, the J gene TRBJ2-7; 7 bases align to TRBD1. Germline CDR1 LGHNT, CDR2 FRNRAP. Losses at the gene ends were 8 bases for V and 5 bases for J; bases not matched to a gene: 9. The CDR3 is 13 amino acids.

DNA for the CDR3: TGTGCCACCAGTGACTCAGACAGACAGAATCAGCCCCAGCATTTT. Amino acid sequence: CATSDSDRQNQPQHF. This chain uses TRBV24-1 with TRBJ1-5; possible D gene TRBD1, 5 bases. V dropped 4 bases and J dropped 4 bases, with 13 bases sitting between them. The CDR3 spans 15 residues. CDR1 and CDR2 from the germline V gene are KGHDR and SFDVKD.

This rearrangement joins TRBV6-5 to TRBJ2-3, with TRBD1 matching 9 bases. CDR3 length: 15 amino acids. Germline V gene lookup returns CDR1 MNHEY and CDR2 SVGAGI. V was pared by 2 bases and J by 3 bases, with 3 bases of the junction left unmatched. The CDR3: CASSYADRGTDTQYF. CDR3 bases: TGTGCCAGCAGTTACGCGGACAGGGGTACAGATACGCAGTATTTT.

This clone was detected a few times. The chain joins TRBV21-1 to TRBJ1-5. TRBV21-1 is listed as a pseudogene. The CDR3 has 19 amino acids. This CDR3 reads CASSPGRQRMIAGNQPQHF. CDR3 bases: TGTGCCAGCAGCCCCGGACGACAGAGGATGATAGCGGGCAATCAGCCCCAGCATTTT.

The gene calls are TRBV7-9 and TRBJ2-1, with a weak D call TRBD1 (6 bases). The CDR3 is made up of 17 amino acids. Trimming cost V 5 bases and J 6 bases, with 23 bases left between them. The germline CDR1 and CDR2 sequences are SEHNR and FQNEAQ (reference sequence). The CDR3 reads CASSQKGQSQILNEQFF. As DNA, the CDR3 is TGTGCCAGCAGCCAAAAAGGACAGTCCCAAATCCTCAATGAGCAGTTCTTC.

This chain uses TRBV7-3 with TRBJ1-4, with no clear D. There are 15 residues in the CDR3. The germline V and J ends were trimmed by 5 bases and 8 bases, with 18 bases remaining between them. The germline CDR1 and CDR2 sequences are SGHTA and FQGTGA. This CDR3 is CASSPRVGEGEKLFF. The CDR3 DNA follows: TGTGCCAGCAGCCCCCGCGTCGGGGAAGGGGAAAAACTGTTTTTT.

The V and J genes are TRBV25-1 and TRBJ2-3; possible D gene TRBD1, 6 bases. This CDR3 has 13 amino acids. Between the trimmed V and J ends, which lost 2 bases and 6 bases, there was a span of 9 bases. Germline V gene lookup returns CDR1 MGHDK and CDR2 SYGVNS. The chain's CDR3 is CASSEQGLDTQYF. The CDR3 nucleotides read TGTGCCAGCAGTGAACAGGGGTTGGATACGCAGTATTTT.

The chain carries TRBV5-4 and TRBJ2-7, with D maybe TRBD1 (5 bases). Trimming stripped 0 bases from V and 4 bases from J, with 11 bases between. CDR3 size: 14 residues. Germline lookup yields CDR1 SGHNT and CDR2 YYREEE (reference sequence). CDR3 nucleotide sequence: TGTGCCAGCAGCTTGGACGGTAGGGGTTACGAGCAGTACTTC. Its translation is CASSLDGRGYEQYF.

J is TRBJ1-1 and V is TRBV6-2 or TRBV6-3; D is perhaps TRBD1 (6 bases). Trimming shortened V by 6 bases and J by 4 bases, and 15 bases separated the two germline ends. The V gene's germline CDR1 is MNHEY and CDR2 SVGEGT. There are 14 residues in the CDR3. The CDR3 here is CASSGRGGGTEAFF. The CDR3 DNA follows: TGTGCCAGCAGCGGGCGGGGAGGGGGCACTGAAGCTTTCTTT.

The chain combines TRBV9 with TRBJ2-2; D call uncertain. CDR3 size: 15 residues. V was clipped by 0 bases and J by 1 base, with 7 bases between them. CDR1 is SGDLS, CDR2 YYNGEE, per germline. The chain's CDR3 is CASSVGPLNTGELFF. DNA of the CDR3: TGTGCCAGCAGCGTAGGGCCCCTGAACACCGGGGAGCTGTTTTTT.

The CDR3 DNA is TGTGCCAGCAGTTTAGGTTCAGGGTCCTACGAGCAGTACTTC. Its translation: CASSLGSGSYEQYF. This rearrangement joins TRBV27 to TRBJ2-7; TRBD1 is a possible D gene (5 bases). CDR1 and CDR2 from the germline V gene are MNHEY and SMNVEV (reference sequence). V was shortened by 2 bases and J by 1 base, with 9 bases between the two germline ends. The CDR3 has 14 amino acids.

V gene TRBV7-9 combines with J gene TRBJ1-4; D gene ambiguous. Trimming pared 2 bases from V and 7 bases from J, leaving 11 bases between. Germline CDR1 is SEHNR and CDR2 is FQNEAQ (reference sequence). The CDR3 contains 14 residues. CDR3 DNA sequence: TGTGCCAGCAGCTTACGGGAGGCGGGTGAAAAACTGTTTTTT. This sequence encodes CASSLREAGEKLFF.

The V call is TRBV3-1 (or the pseudogene TRBV3-2), the J call TRBJ2-3, with D possibly being TRBD2 (6 bases). This CDR3 spans 18 amino acids. The V and J ends lost 2 bases and 0 bases respectively, with 18 bases between them. Per germline, CDR1 LGHDT and CDR2 YNNKEL (reference sequence). CDR3 loop: CASSQRVFGGSSTDTQYF. CDR3 sequence (DNA): TGTGCCAGCAGCCAACGGGTCTTTGGGGGGTCTAGCACAGATACGCAGTATTTT.

The chain carries TRBV6-2 or TRBV6-3 and TRBJ1-3, with no clear D. Deletions cut 0 bases from V and 0 bases from J, with 12 bases between. Germline V gene sequence: CDR1 MNHEY, CDR2 SVGEGT. CDR3 size: 17 residues. CDR3 protein: CASSYSGEESSGNTIYF. The DNA of the CDR3 is TGTGCCAGCAGTTACTCGGGCGAAGAAAGCTCTGGAAACACCATATATTTT.

V gene TRBV20-1 combines with J gene TRBJ2-4; 7 bases are a match to TRBD1. Germline trimming cut 3 bases from V and 7 bases from J; bases unmatched to any gene: 9. Germline loops: CDR1 DFQATT, CDR2 SNEGSKA (reference sequence). The CDR3 extends over 14 amino acids. CDR3 in DNA: TGCAGTGCTAGTTTACCGGGACAGCGGAACATTCAGTACTTC. It codes for CSASLPGQRNIQYF.

The chain carries TRBV7-9 and TRBJ2-1, with D maybe TRBD2 (5 bases). Germline CDR1 SEHNR, CDR2 FQNEAQ (reference sequence). The CDR3 totals 13 residues. The germline V and J ends were trimmed by 1 base and 6 bases, with 7 bases remaining between them. The DNA for the CDR3 is TGTGCCAGCAGCTTAGGGGAGTTCAATGAGCAGTTCTTC. This gives the protein CASSLGEFNEQFF.

The genes are TRBV2 and TRBJ1-5; TRBD1 might be the D (6 bases). With 6 bases removed from V and 4 bases from J, the gap between germline ends came to 10 bases. CDR1 SNHLY and CDR2 FYNNEI come from the germline V gene. The CDR3 consists of 13 residues. CDR3 sequence reads: CASSGGTNQPQHF. CDR3 bases: TGTGCCAGCAGCGGGGGGACAAATCAGCCCCAGCATTTT. Full variable domain (rest looked up from reference TRBV2 and TRBJ1-5): EPEVTQTPSHQVTQMGQEVILRCVPISNHLYFYWYRQILGQKVEFLVSFYNNEISEKSEIFDDQFSVERPDGSNFTLKIRSTKLEDSAMYFCASSGGTNQPQHFGDGTRLSIL.

The chain has TRBV6-5 and TRBJ1-6; 11 bases map to TRBD1. The CDR3 extends over 14 amino acids. Trimming cost V 8 bases and J 7 bases; bases outside gene matches: 4. Germline V gene lookup returns CDR1 MNHEY and CDR2 SVGAGI. The CDR3 DNA sequence: TGTGCCAGCTGCCGGGACAGGGGGAATTCACCCCTCCACTTT. It is translated as CASCRDRGNSPLHF.

This chain uses TRBV19 with TRBJ2-1; weak D call: TRBD1 (5 bases). Germline values: CDR1 LNHDA, CDR2 SQIVND (reference sequence). Trimming left V 8 bases short and J 8 bases short, with 16 bases between. The CDR3 extends over 13 amino acids. The CDR3 DNA sequence: TGTGCCAGTGCAAGGACATCAAGGGATGAGCAGTTCTTC. As protein: CASARTSRDEQFF.

The gene calls are TRBV28 and TRBJ2-5; D possibly corresponds to TRBD2 (7 bases). Trimming took 5 bases from V and 8 from J, leaving 24 bases between them. Germline V gene lookup returns CDR1 MDHEN and CDR2 SYDVKM. The length of the CDR3 is 16 residues. This chain's CDR3 is CASSPPGGQGYGTQYF. The CDR3 DNA reads TGTGCCAGCAGTCCCCCGGGGGGCCAGGGTTATGGTACCCAGTACTTC.

The V and J genes are TRBV5-5 and TRBJ1-5, with no clear D. Looked up from germline, CDR1 is SGHKS and CDR2 is YYEKEE (reference sequence). V was trimmed by 2 bases and J by 7 bases, leaving 13 bases between them. The CDR3 has 14 residues. This CDR3 reads CASSLSSGVQPQHF. The CDR3, as DNA: TGTGCCAGCAGCTTATCGTCGGGTGTACAGCCCCAGCATTTT.

The rearrangement uses TRBV27 and TRBJ2-5; D gene unclear. Trimming left V 8 bases short and J 1 base short, with 11 bases between. The CDR3 extends over 13 amino acids. CDR1 MNHEY and CDR2 SMNVEV come from the germline V gene (reference sequence). The chain's CDR3 is CASYLKFQETQYF. DNA of the CDR3: TGTGCCAGCTACTTAAAGTTCCAAGAGACCCAGTACTTC.

This clone came up once. The rearrangement links TRBV6-2 or TRBV6-3 to TRBJ1-1; a possible D gene is TRBD1 (5 bases). The CDR3 totals 15 residues. Per germline, CDR1 MNHEY and CDR2 SVGEGT. The V and J ends lost 2 bases and 5 bases respectively, with 15 bases between them. The CDR3 DNA follows: TGTGCCAGCAGTTACGACCGGGGGATGGGGACTGAAGCTTTCTTT. Translation gives CASSYDRGMGTEAFF.